This T cell receptor (beta chain) derives from a study of Tregs in tolerant kidney transplant recipients. Study-level findings and limits: In tolerant patients, donor-specific Tregs outgrew total Tregs, suggesting antigen-driven expansion.

About this clone: Antigen unknown.

Profiling relied on immunoSEQ multiplex PCR, and the TCRdb table lists in-frame clones only, not all of them. The sample holds some 66,000 clones, around nine tenths seen once. The V gene lost 6 bases and the J gene lost 2 bases, with 8 bases spanning the gap. Germline-derived CDR1 and CDR2 are LGHNT and FRNRAP. This CDR3 has 12 residues. Material: CD8+ T cells from blood, obtained before the transplant. This chain joins TRBV12-5 and TRBJ2-7; no clear D. This receptor was taken from a human donor who received a combined kidney and bone marrow transplant. As DNA, the CDR3 is TGTGCTAGTGGATCCCTAGCCTACGAGCAGTACTTC. Amino acid sequence: CASGSLAYEQYF.